This is a list of T cell receptor beta chains from one sample in a study of blood T cells in healthy people across ages. TCRdb reprocessed the 5' RACE reads via MiXCR and lists one record per CDR3 protein. The repertoire includes roughly 1.6 million distinct CDR3 sequences, 30% to 40% of them detected once, and approximately 10% sits in the top ten. The sample taken for sequencing was blood. The receptors stem from a woman aged 30 to 39 in good health. CDR3s include the opening cysteine and the closing phenylalanine or tryptophan. A D gene is named only where the DNA matches it firmly. The listing skips clone size in some rows; elsewhere it reads once, few, many or a size class.

d_call | j_call | v_call | clone_size | cdr3_aa | cdr3_nt
TRBD1 | TRBJ1-1 | TRBV20-1 | . | CSAMTGENTEAFF | TGCAGTGCTATGACAGGGGAGAACACTGAAGCTTTCTTT
. | TRBJ2-7 | TRBV9 | many | CASSVEDSRSYEQYF | TGTGCCAGCAGCGTAGAGGACTCCCGCTCCTACGAGCAGTACTTC
. | TRBJ2-1 | TRBV6-1 | many | CASKSQDNHNEQFF | TGTGCCAGCAAGAGCCAGGACAATCACAATGAGCAGTTCTTC
. | TRBJ1-1 | TRBV20-1 | . | CSARDRVANTEAFF | TGCAGTGCTAGAGACAGGGTTGCGAACACTGAAGCTTTCTTT
. | TRBJ1-2 | TRBV6-1 | few | CASRVRGLEYGYTF | TGTGCCAGCAGAGTCAGGGGTCTAGAGTATGGCTACACCTTC
TRBD2 | TRBJ2-4 | TRBV3-1 | . | CASSQVGLAGNIQYF | TGTGCCAGCAGCCAAGTGGGACTAGCGGGAAACATTCAGTACTTC
. | TRBJ2-7 | TRBV7-2 | few | CASSPHLEPYEQYF | TGTGCCAGCAGCCCCCATTTGGAACCCTACGAGCAGTACTTC
. | TRBJ1-5 | TRBV15 | few | CATSTRGRSDQPQHF | TGTGCCACCAGCACCCGAGGACGGTCCGATCAGCCCCAGCATTTT
. | TRBJ1-3 | TRBV7-9 | . | CASSPPLDNSPGNTIYF | TGTGCCAGCAGCCCCCCATTGGACAACTCCCCTGGAAACACCATATATTTT
. | TRBJ2-3 | TRBV27 | . | CATGVADAQYF | TGTGCCACGGGGGTGGCAGATGCGCAGTATTTT
. | TRBJ2-7 | TRBV7-9 | . | CASGYGTGNLAHEQYF | TGTGCCAGCGGCTATGGTACAGGGAATCTTGCCCACGAGCAGTACTTC
. | TRBJ1-5 | TRBV5-1 | many | CASSLTGTDQPQHF | TGCGCCAGCAGCTTGACCGGGACCGATCAGCCCCAGCATTTT
TRBD2 | TRBJ2-7 | TRBV20-1 | few | CSAPLAVTYEQYF | TGCAGTGCCCCACTAGCGGTAACCTACGAGCAGTACTTC
TRBD2 | TRBJ2-3 | TRBV7-6 | once | CASSLVVISGGHNTDTQYF | TGTGCCAGCAGCTTAGTTGTGATTAGCGGGGGCCATAACACAGATACGCAGTATTTT
TRBD2 | TRBJ2-2 | TRBV30 | few | CAGGGSRTGELFF | TGTGCCGGGGGAGGGAGTCGTACCGGGGAGCTGTTTTTT
TRBD2 | TRBJ2-1 | TRBV6-1 | few | CASPASGSGNEQFF | TGTGCCAGCCCCGCGAGCGGGAGCGGAAATGAGCAGTTCTTC
TRBD2 | TRBJ2-5 | TRBV7-9 | . | CASSDVGLAGEGGEQYF | TGTGCCAGCAGCGACGTGGGACTAGCGGGAGAGGGGGGAGAGCAGTACTTC
. | TRBJ1-1 | TRBV5-1 | . | CASSLRELTEAFF | TGCGCCAGCAGCCTCCGGGAGCTCACTGAAGCTTTCTTT
. | TRBJ2-3 | TRBV11-1 | many | CASRPGWGGDTQYF | TGTGCCAGCAGGCCGGGGTGGGGAGGAGATACGCAGTATTTT
. | TRBJ2-5 | TRBV7-8 | . | CASSQPHRGPEETQYF | TGTGCCAGCAGCCAGCCACACCGGGGGCCGGAAGAGACCCAGTACTTC
. | TRBJ2-2 | TRBV12-3/TRBV12-4 | . | CASQGGGVNPGELFF | TGTGCCAGTCAAGGAGGAGGGGTAAATCCCGGGGAGCTGTTTTTT
. | TRBJ2-7 | TRBV20-1 | . | CSARVEPRSHEQYF | TGCAGTGCTAGAGTGGAGCCCCGGTCCCACGAGCAGTACTTC
. | TRBJ2-5 | TRBV27 | few | CASSPRGSSRGETQYF | TGTGCCAGCAGTCCCCGCGGGTCTAGCCGGGGCGAGACCCAGTACTTC
. | TRBJ2-4 | TRBV10-3 | . | CAISRNEEQQNIQYF | TGTGCCATCAGCCGCAACGAGGAACAGCAAAACATTCAGTACTTC
. | TRBJ1-2 | TRBV20-1 | . | CSARDTADYGYTF | TGCAGTGCTAGAGACACAGCTGACTATGGCTACACCTTC
. | TRBJ2-7 | TRBV15 | many | CATSRDQQGGYEQYF | TGTGCCACCAGCAGAGATCAGCAGGGTGGCTACGAGCAGTACTTC
TRBD2 | TRBJ2-5 | TRBV10-3 | . | CAISETSGRVFNSQETQYF | TGTGCCATCAGTGAGACTAGCGGGAGGGTGTTTAATAGCCAAGAGACCCAGTACTTC
. | TRBJ2-7 | TRBV20-1 | few | CSASGQGIYEQYF | TGCAGTGCTAGTGGTCAGGGGATCTACGAGCAGTACTTC
. | TRBJ1-1 | TRBV20-1 | . | CSAFPTTGSTEAFF | TGCAGTGCTTTCCCGACCACAGGGTCCACTGAAGCTTTCTTT
. | TRBJ2-7 | TRBV7-9 | . | CASSLFGAGNNEQYF | TGTGCCAGCAGCTTATTTGGTGCAGGGAACAACGAGCAGTACTTC
TRBD1 | TRBJ2-7 | TRBV4-1 | many | CASSPDRASYEQYF | TGCGCCAGCAGCCCTGACAGGGCCTCCTACGAGCAGTACTTC
TRBD2 | TRBJ2-3 | TRBV4-2 | many | CASSQDLAGGSDTQYF | TGTGCCAGCAGCCAAGACCTAGCGGGGGGGTCAGATACGCAGTATTTT
. | TRBJ2-3 | TRBV6-2/TRBV6-3 | few | CASSSEGGQGPTDTQYF | TGTGCCAGCAGTTCTGAGGGGGGCCAAGGGCCCACAGATACGCAGTATTTT
TRBD1 | TRBJ2-7 | TRBV2 | . | CASMGTAHYEQYF | TGTGCCAGCATGGGGACAGCACACTACGAGCAGTACTTC
TRBD2 | TRBJ2-5 | TRBV10-3 | . | CAISLRGGSQETQYF | TGTGCCATCAGTTTGAGGGGAGGGAGTCAAGAGACCCAGTACTTC
TRBD2 | TRBJ2-5 | TRBV6-5 | many | CASSYTGEGETQYF | TGTGCCAGCAGTTACACCGGGGAGGGGGAGACCCAGTACTTC
TRBD1 | TRBJ1-1 | TRBV20-1 | . | CSARAVTGRNTEAFF | TGCAGTGCTAGAGCTGTGACAGGGAGGAACACTGAAGCTTTCTTT
. | TRBJ2-1 | TRBV4-1 | . | CASSRGGLVTLGNEQFF | TGCGCCAGCAGCCGCGGAGGGCTCGTTACGTTGGGCAATGAGCAGTTCTTC
TRBD1 | TRBJ2-1 | TRBV20-1 | . | CSAPPPDRVDNEQFF | TGCAGTGCTCCTCCCCCGGACAGGGTCGACAATGAGCAGTTCTTC
TRBD2 | TRBJ2-7 | TRBV3-1 | . | CASSQALGAGEYYEQYF | TGTGCCAGCAGCCAAGCCCTCGGGGCGGGAGAATACTACGAGCAGTACTTC
. | TRBJ2-2 | TRBV5-5 | . | CASSFHYTGELFF | TGTGCCAGCAGCTTTCACTACACCGGGGAGCTGTTTTTT
TRBD1 | TRBJ2-5 | TRBV4-1 | many | CASSQGQGNQETQYF | TGCGCCAGCAGCCAAGGACAGGGAAACCAAGAGACCCAGTACTTC
TRBD2 | TRBJ2-1 | TRBV7-9 | many | CASSFSGGHEQFF | TGTGCCAGCAGCTTCTCGGGAGGCCATGAGCAGTTCTTC
TRBD2 | TRBJ2-1 | TRBV5-1 | . | CASSSFGGLAGGRRYEQFF | TGCGCCAGCAGCTCCTTTGGGGGACTAGCGGGGGGGCGTAGGTATGAGCAGTTCTTC
TRBD1 | TRBJ2-7 | TRBV20-1 | . | CSANDRGRGYEQYF | TGCAGTGCTAACGATAGGGGGCGAGGGTACGAGCAGTACTTC
. | TRBJ2-1 | TRBV2 | few | CASSAVDGANEQFF | TGTGCCAGCAGTGCTGTCGACGGGGCTAATGAGCAGTTCTTC
TRBD2 | TRBJ2-3 | TRBV9 | few | CASSPPGGGSDTQYF | TGTGCCAGCAGCCCCCCTGGGGGGGGGTCAGATACGCAGTATTTT
. | TRBJ2-7 | TRBV5-5 | once | CASSPTGTKYEQYF | TGTGCCAGCAGCCCAACCGGGACAAAGTACGAGCAGTACTTC
. | TRBJ1-2 | TRBV20-1 | . | CSARERSFNYGYTF | TGCAGTGCTAGAGAACGTTCTTTTAACTATGGCTACACCTTC